Below, 6 T cell receptor beta chains from the same sample are listed, as sequenced in a study of CD8 T cells in ankylosing spondylitis. Whole-study results and caveats: Within ankylosing spondylitis blood, a TCR beta motif made up of fewer than ten highly homologous variants appeared to be characteristic.

Antigens of these TCRs are unknown. One entry per CDR3 protein, called by TCRdb with MiXCR from the 5' RACE reads. The table records approximately 300,000 distinct CDR3 sequences, approximately 8% of them present only once. Sequenced input: blood, either unsorted or a sorted T cell fraction (not recorded which). The receptors derive from a male donor with ankylosing spondylitis.

The V gene is TRBV7-3, the J gene TRBJ2-3, with D unclear. The germline V and J ends were trimmed by 5 bases and 0 bases, with 9 bases remaining between them. Germline V gene data show CDR1 as SGHTA and CDR2 as FQGTGA. The CDR3 consists of 14 residues. The chain's CDR3 is CASSPQSSTDTQYF. The CDR3 nucleotides are TGTGCCAGCAGCCCACAATCTAGCACAGATACGCAGTATTTT.

This sequence joins TRBV5-1 and TRBJ2-2; 8 bases agree with TRBD2. The CDR3 is made up of 16 amino acids. Unmatched junction bases numbered 5, after V lost 1 base and J lost 3 bases. CDR1 is SGHRS, CDR2 YFSETQ, per germline. The CDR3 protein is CASSLYSREDTGELFF. CDR3 coding DNA: TGCGCCAGCAGCTTGTATTCGCGGGAGGACACCGGGGAGCTGTTTTTT.

Many counts were recorded for this clonotype. The chain recombines TRBV28 with TRBJ1-5; D is perhaps TRBD1 (6 bases). The CDR3 runs to 16 residues. From germline, CDR1 is MDHEN and CDR2 SYDVKM. Trimming stripped 4 bases from V and 8 bases from J, with 21 bases between. The CDR3 spells CASSSSGGRGREPQHF. The CDR3 nucleotides are TGTGCCAGCAGTTCGTCGGGGGGGCGGGGTCGGGAGCCCCAGCATTTT. The entire variable domain, with the rest obtained from reference TRBV28 and TRBJ1-5, is as follows: DVKVTQSSRYLVKRTGEKVFLECVQDMDHENMFWYRQDPGLGLRLIYFSYDVKMKEKGDIPEGYSVSREKKERFSLILESASTNQTSMYLCASSSSGGRGREPQHFGDGTRLSIL.

This clonotype was picked up a small number of times. The gene calls are TRBV10-3 and TRBJ2-2; D is possibly TRBD1 (5 bases). The germline V gene has CDR1 ENHRY and CDR2 SYGVKD. This CDR3 has 15 residues. V shed 0 bases and J shed 6 bases, with 11 bases lying between them. CDR3 bases: TGTGCCATCAGTGAGTCGTCCAGGGCACCCGGGGAGCTGTTTTTT. Amino acids: CAISESSRAPGELFF.

This clonotype was detected only a few times. The rearrangement joins TRBV28 to TRBJ2-7; TRBD2 is a possible D gene (6 bases). From germline, CDR1 is MDHEN and CDR2 SYDVKM. Trimming removed 7 bases at V and 3 bases at J, with 16 bases between. This CDR3 contains 14 residues. The CDR3 sequence: CASTGLTGGYEQYF. CDR3 nucleotides: TGTGCCAGCACCGGACTGACCGGGGGCTACGAGCAGTACTTC.

Only a few counts were recorded for this clonotype. The chain has TRBV11-2 and TRBJ2-1; D is uncertain. The CDR3 consists of 13 residues. Per the germline V gene, CDR1 is SGHAT and CDR2 is FQNNGV. Trimming cost V 1 base and J 5 bases, with 6 bases left between them. CDR3 region: CASSLGYDNEQFF. For the CDR3, the DNA is TGTGCCAGCAGCTTAGGGTACGACAATGAGCAGTTCTTC.